This TCR beta chain was observed in a study of cytomegalovirus exposure and HLA in healthy donors. In the PCR, 60 Vbeta and 13 Jbeta primers were used. Data came from immunoSEQ multiplex PCR; TCRdb stores just in-frame clones and leaves some out. Of 200,000 to 250,000 clones listed, about three quarters are singletons. The germline V gene encodes CDR1 MNHEY and CDR2 SVGAGI. Trimming left V 2 bases short and J 4 bases short, with 11 bases between. The CDR3 extends over 14 amino acids. This sequence originates from a woman in her sixties in good health and CMV-seropositive. This chain uses TRBV6-5 with TRBJ1-1; possibly TRBD1 for D (5 bases). Source material: PBMCs. The CDR3 is CASSYRGRGTEAFF. The CDR3 DNA sequence: TGTGCCAGCAGTTACAGGGGTAGGGGCACTGAAGCTTTCTTT.